These 10 T cell receptor beta chains were all obtained from the same sample, sequenced in a study of shared clonotypes between healthy human individuals. Sequencing was performed with immunoSEQ multiplex PCR; in TCRdb, only in-frame clones are kept and a portion is missing. The sample has more than 500,000 clones; approximately 95% are singletons. Sequences were obtained from naive CD4+ T cells sorted from blood. Subset indicated: CD45RA+ positively selected. These receptors were obtained from a woman aged 25-40 years in good health.

The rearrangement joins TRBV11-2 to TRBJ2-3; D is unclear. This CDR3 contains 11 residues. CDR1 and CDR2 from the germline V gene are SGHAT and FQNNGV. Trimming cost V 6 bases and J 8 bases, with 9 bases left between them. The DNA for the CDR3 is TGTGCCAGCAGGGGCCCAGGTACGCAGTATTTT. Protein product: CASRGPGTQYF.

A single count supports this clone. This chain joins TRBV5-1 and TRBJ2-7; TRBD2 agrees at 8 bases. The CDR3 runs to 15 residues. V gave up 0 bases and J gave up 2 bases; unmatched junction bases: 4. CDR1 and CDR2 (germline): SGHRS, YFSETQ. CDR3 nucleotide sequence: TGCGCCAGCAGCTTGGAATTAGCGGGGCCCTACGAGCAGTACTTC. It specifies CASSLELAGPYEQYF.

The chain combines TRBV1 with TRBJ2-7; TRBD2, the table's D call, lacks a check against the DNA. TRBV1 is a recognized pseudogene. The CDR3 runs to 17 residues. The CDR3 spells CTSSQEVLLAGVYEQYF. The CDR3 DNA is TGCACCAGCAGCCAAGAGGTCCTACTAGCGGGAGTCTACGAGCAGTACTTC.

Details on this clone: The germline gene is not matched at one end of the junction; a read error may be the cause. This chain links TRBV28 with TRBJ2-4, with D possibly called TRBD1 or TRBD2 (7 bases each). Germline CDR1 and CDR2: MDHEN and SYDVKM. This CDR3 spans 15 amino acids. CDR3 bases: TGTGCCAGCAGTTTAGGAGCAGGGGGGGAAAACGTTCAGTACTTC. It specifies CASSLGAGGENVQYF.

This chain's CDR3 is CASKRNGRAFETQYF. The CDR3 DNA reads as TGTGCCAGCAAGAGGAACGGGAGGGCATTTGAGACCCAGTACTTC. The rearrangement uses TRBV27 and TRBJ2-5; 8 bases line up with TRBD2. The V and J ends lost 7 bases and 5 bases, in that order; junction bases with no gene match: 12. Germline V gives CDR1 MNHEY, CDR2 SMNVEV (reference sequence). This CDR3 contains 15 residues.

This rearrangement joins TRBV7-2 to TRBJ2-4; D possibly uses TRBD1 or TRBD2 (5 bases each). Germline assignment: CDR1 SGHTA and CDR2 FQGNSA. This CDR3 spans 17 amino acids. V lost 0 bases and J lost 0, with 12 bases in between. CDR3 in amino acids: CASSLALGELAKNIQYF. CDR3 nucleotide sequence: TGTGCCAGCAGCTTAGCGCTGGGGGAACTAGCCAAAAACATTCAGTACTTC.

The chain couples TRBV7-2 to TRBJ2-4, with D tentatively TRBD2 (5 bases). Germline lookup yields CDR1 SGHTA and CDR2 FQGNSA. V lost 1 base and J 2 bases, leaving 9 bases between the germline ends. The length of the CDR3 is 15 residues. The CDR3 DNA reads as TGTGCCAGCAGCTTAGGATCCGGGACCAAAAACATTCAGTACTTC. Residues: CASSLGSGTKNIQYF.

The gene calls are TRBV11-2 and TRBJ2-5; D gene unclear. With the DNA end fitting TRBJ2-7 better, the J assignment may be wrong. CDR1 and CDR2 from the germline V gene are SGHAT and FQNNGV. There are 15 residues in the CDR3. CDR3 residues: CASSLDQWRAYEQYF. CDR3 DNA: TGTGCCAGCAGCTTAGATCAATGGAGAGCCTACGAGCAGTACTTC.

This sequence joins TRBV6-5 and TRBJ2-4; 7 nucleotides match TRBD2. Trimming took 0 bases from V and 2 from J; bases not matched to a gene: 4. This CDR3 spans 16 amino acids. Germline loops: CDR1 MNHEY, CDR2 SVGAGI. The CDR3: CASSYSRGGSKNIQYF. Written as DNA, the CDR3 is TGTGCCAGCAGTTACTCGAGGGGAGGGTCCAAAAACATTCAGTACTTC.

The CDR3: CASSSGLAGVRHEQYF. Here the CDR3 DNA reads TGTGCCAGCAGCTCGGGACTAGCGGGAGTGCGGCACGAGCAGTACTTC. The chain couples TRBV11-2 to TRBJ2-7; 14 bases fit TRBD2. The CDR3 spans 16 residues. Trimming at V came to 4 bases and at J to 5 bases, leaving 7 bases not matched to a gene. The germline V gene encodes CDR1 SGHAT and CDR2 FQNNGV. Drawing the rest from reference TRBV11-2 and TRBJ2-7, the complete variable domain is EAGVAQSPRYKIIEKRQSVAFWCNPISGHATLYWYQQILGQGPKLLIQFQNNGVVDDSQLPKDRFSAERLKGVDSTLKIQPAKLEDSAVYLCASSSGLAGVRHEQYFGPGTRLTVT.